Below, 8 T cell receptor beta chains from the same sample are listed, as sequenced in a study of blood T cells in healthy people across ages. A J-beta primer mix and a sample-barcoded 5' primer were used in a second PCR of about 7 to 12 cycles. TCRdb independently ran MiXCR on the 5' RACE reads; one entry per CDR3 protein. The sample contains 1.5 million to 2 million distinct CDR3 sequences, 30% to 40% of which appear only once. Sequenced sample: blood. The source of these receptors is a woman under 40 in good health.

Notes on this clonotype: With a much larger clone just one base away, this may be a read error. The chain is built from TRBV4-1 and TRBJ1-2, with unresolved D. This CDR3 has 12 residues. Germline CDR1 is MGHRA and CDR2 is YSYEKL. Here the CDR3 DNA reads TGCGCCGGCAGCCAAGACCTCAGCGACTACACCTTC. This encodes CAGSQDLSDYTF.

This chain connects TRBV2 to TRBJ2-5; the D call may be TRBD1 or TRBD2 (5 bases each). The CDR3 totals 12 residues. CDR1 and CDR2 from the germline V gene are SNHLY and FYNNEI. Trimming left V 6 bases short and J 0 bases short, with 5 bases between. In DNA form, the CDR3 reads TGTGCCAGCAGGGGGGACCAAGAGACCCAGTACTTC. This translates into CASRGDQETQYF.

This clonotype was picked up a small number of times. This rearrangement joins TRBV18 to TRBJ2-6; D is uncertain. Trimming removed 0 bases from V and 1 base from J, with 7 bases in between. Per the germline V gene, CDR1 is KGHSH and CDR2 is LQKENI. CDR3 length: 16 amino acids. CDR3 amino acids: CASSPPQFSGANVLTF. The CDR3 bases are TGTGCCAGCTCACCACCACAATTTTCTGGGGCCAACGTCCTGACTTTC. Full variable domain (missing parts from reference TRBV18 and TRBJ2-6): NAGVMQNPRHLVRRRGQEARLRCSPMKGHSHVYWYRQLPEEGLKFMVYLQKENIIDESGMPKERFSAEFPKEGPSILRIQQVVRGDSAAYFCASSPPQFSGANVLTFGAGSRLTVL.

This clonotype was found a few times. The J gene is TRBJ1-2, the V gene TRBV7-8, with a weak D call TRBD1 (5 bases). Germline values: CDR1 SGHVS, CDR2 FQNEAQ. Deletions cut 5 bases from V and 0 bases from J, with 13 bases between. The CDR3 has 15 amino acids. The CDR3 DNA is TGTGCCAGCAGCATTAGCAAGACAGCTAACTATGGCTACACCTTC. As protein: CASSISKTANYGYTF.

V and J are TRBV27 and TRBJ1-2, with D uncertain. This CDR3 is built from 10 residues. Germline V gene data show CDR1 as MNHEY and CDR2 as SMNVEV (reference sequence). V gave up 2 bases and J gave up 8 bases, with 3 bases separating them. CDR3 DNA: TGTGCCAGCAGTTTAGCGGGCTACACCTTC. Residues: CASSLAGYTF.

This sequence joins TRBV4-2 and TRBJ2-7, with 7 positions matching TRBD1. This CDR3 contains 15 residues. Germline lookup yields CDR1 LGHNA and CDR2 YNFKEQ. V trimming: 0 bases; J trimming: 7 bases; junction bases outside the gene matches: 9. CDR3 in amino acids: CASSQDFGQGDEQYF. The DNA of the CDR3 is TGTGCCAGCAGCCAAGATTTCGGCCAGGGGGATGAGCAGTACTTC.

J is TRBJ2-2 and V is TRBV7-6; 7 nucleotides align to TRBD1. The CDR3 is 14 amino acids. The junction had 3 bases not matched to a gene; V was cut back by 5 bases and J by 3 bases. The V gene's germline CDR1 is SGHVS and CDR2 FNYEAQ. CDR3 nucleotide sequence: TGTGCCAGCAGCCCCACAGGGGACACCGGGGAGCTGTTTTTT. Translation: CASSPTGDTGELFF.

The CDR3 DNA sequence: TGTGCCAGCACCCCACGCGGGGTTGGGGCCAACGTCCTGACTTTC. Translating gives CASTPRGVGANVLTF. The genes are TRBV6-1 and TRBJ2-6, with a tentative D call TRBD2 (6 bases). CDR1 is MNHNS and CDR2 is SASEGT in the germline V gene. There are 15 residues in the CDR3. V lost 7 bases to trimming and J lost 3 bases, with 13 bases between them.